Listed below are T cell receptor beta chains from one sample, sequenced in a study of control samples from healthy donors and cancer patients. Clones were read by immunoSEQ multiplex PCR, and TCRdb kept only the in-frame ones, dropping some. Of some 99,000 clones listed, 80% to 90% are singletons. The sample was blood. These receptors were collected from a woman aged 50 to 65 in good health. CDR3s include the opening cysteine and the closing phenylalanine or tryptophan. The D gene is left open where the match is weak. Clone size is not always given. Where it is, it says once, few, many or a class for expanded clones.

clone size	V gene	J gene	D gene	CDR3 protein	CDR3 DNA
NA	TRBV7-2	TRBJ1-3	NA	CASSLGLSAGNTIYF	TGTGCCAGCAGCTTAGGCCTCAGCGCTGGAAACACCATATATTTT
NA	TRBV7-9	TRBJ2-1	NA	CASSRGNNEQFF	TGTGCCAGCAGCCGGGGCAACAATGAGCAGTTCTTC
NA	TRBV7-9	TRBJ1-5	TRBD1	CASSLYPGGADNQPQHF	TGTGCCAGCAGCTTATATCCAGGGGGGGCAGACAATCAGCCCCAGCATTTT
once	TRBV5-8	TRBJ1-2	TRBD1	CASSRTGFGYTF	TGTGCCAGCAGCCGGACAGGGTTTGGCTACACCTTC
once	TRBV7-8	TRBJ1-5	NA	CASSFSKDKPQHF	TGTGCCAGCAGCTTTAGTAAGGACAAGCCCCAGCATTTT
few	TRBV30	TRBJ1-2	NA	CAWRKTAGDGYGYTF	TGTGCCTGGAGGAAAACGGCAGGGGATGGCTATGGCTACACCTTC
NA	TRBV5-1	TRBJ2-1	NA	CASSLDGVGTNEQFF	TGCGCCAGCAGCTTGGACGGGGTGGGGACCAATGAGCAGTTCTTC
few	TRBV10-1	TRBJ2-2	NA	CASSDQGTGELFF	TGCGCCAGCAGTGATCAGGGCACCGGGGAGCTGTTTTTT
NA	TRBV9	TRBJ2-2	NA	CASSGDPDSYTGELFF	TGTGCCAGCAGCGGAGACCCGGACAGTTACACCGGGGAGCTGTTTTTT
NA	TRBV29-1	TRBJ1-4	NA	CSVVRAGHEKLFF	NA
NA	TRBV18	TRBJ1-6	NA	CASSLSSTGRSPLHF	TGTGCCAGCTCACTCAGCAGCACAGGGAGATCACCCCTCCACTTT
once	TRBV5-1	TRBJ2-7	TRBD1	CASSQYGTPGQGALQRRSYEQYF	TGCGCCAGCTCCCAGTACGGCACCCCGGGACAGGGGGCTTTACAAAGAAGGAGCTACGAGCAGTACTTC
NA	TRBV12-3/TRBV12-4	TRBJ2-1	NA	CASSSWSYNEQFF	TGTGCCAGCAGCTCCTGGTCCTACAATGAGCAGTTCTTC
NA	TRBV6-4	TRBJ2-3	NA	CATSDTQYF	TGTGCCACTTCAGATACGCAGTATTTT
NA	TRBV20-1	TRBJ2-3	NA	CSARTDTQYF	TGCAGTGCTAGAACAGATACGCAGTATTTT
NA	TRBV11-2	TRBJ1-6	TRBD1	CASSSQGTGNSPLHF	TGTGCCAGCAGCTCCCAAGGGACAGGGAATTCACCCCTCCACTTT
NA	TRBV7-2	TRBJ2-3	NA	CASSDARGGSSSDTQYF	TGTGCCAGCAGCGACGCCAGGGGAGGCTCTAGCTCAGATACGCAGTATTTT
NA	TRBV5-6	TRBJ2-2	NA	CASSLGPTGELFF	TGTGCCAGCAGCTTGGGACCCACCGGGGAGCTGTTTTTT
NA	TRBV30	TRBJ2-5	NA	CAWSVLRETQYF	TGTGCCTGGAGTGTGTTGAGGGAGACCCAGTACTTC
few	TRBV11-1	TRBJ2-5	NA	CASGRTPQETQYF	TGTGCCAGCGGCCGGACACCTCAAGAGACCCAGTACTTC
NA	TRBV6-2/TRBV6-3	TRBJ2-3	NA	CASSSPGLLRPDTQYF	TGTGCCAGCAGTTCTCCGGGACTTCTACGACCAGATACGCAGTATTTT
NA	TRBV5-1	TRBJ1-1	NA	CASTFNTEAFF	TGCGCCAGCACTTTTAACACTGAAGCTTTCTTT
NA	TRBV30	TRBJ1-5	NA	CAWSVPRRQSGNQPQHF	TGTGCCTGGAGTGTCCCCAGACGCCAAAGTGGTAATCAGCCCCAGCATTTT
NA	TRBV5-1	TRBJ2-3	TRBD2	CASRSGAHTDTQYF	TGCGCCAGCAGGAGCGGGGCTCACACAGATACGCAGTATTTT
NA	TRBV7-9	TRBJ1-2	NA	CASSIDVGRYGYTF	TGTGCCAGCAGCATTGATGTCGGGCGCTATGGCTACACCTTC
NA	TRBV7-9	TRBJ1-2	TRBD1	CASSLDGTGRAYGYTF	TGTGCCAGCAGCTTAGATGGGACAGGGAGGGCGTACGGCTACACCTTC
NA	TRBV10-3	TRBJ1-1	NA	CAISDLPGDTEAFF	TGTGCCATCAGTGACCTCCCCGGGGACACTGAAGCTTTCTTT
NA	TRBV5-6	TRBJ2-5	NA	CASSLVEEFGAQYF	TGTGCCAGCAGCTTGGTAGAGGAATTCGGGGCCCAGTACTTC
NA	TRBV18	TRBJ1-4	NA	CASSPPSRENEKLFF	TGTGCCAGCTCACCACCAAGCAGGGAGAATGAAAAACTGTTTTTT
few	TRBV24-1	TRBJ1-2	NA	CATSGQFYGYTF	TGTGCCACCAGTGGACAGTTCTATGGCTACACCTTC
NA	TRBV10-3	TRBJ2-1	NA	CAAAPGAGNEQFF	TGTGCCGCCGCCCCAGGGGCGGGAAATGAGCAGTTCTTC
NA	TRBV19	TRBJ2-1	NA	CASSIGLPGFMTFF	TGTGCCAGTAGTATAGGGTTACCGGGATTCATGACGTTCTTC
many	TRBV7-9	TRBJ1-2	NA	CASSLAGGANYGYTF	TGTGCCAGCAGCTTAGCGGGAGGAGCTAACTATGGCTACACCTTC
NA	TRBV10-1	TRBJ1-1	NA	CASSERWNTEAFF	TGCGCCAGCAGTGAGAGGTGGAACACTGAAGCTTTCTTT
NA	TRBV7-7	TRBJ2-1	TRBD2	CASSMSSGGLIEQFF	TGTGCCAGCAGCATGTCTAGCGGGGGGCTAATTGAGCAGTTCTTC
NA	TRBV7-9	TRBJ1-1	NA	CASSLIVTLSTEAFF	TGTGCCAGCAGCTTAATAGTAACGCTATCTACTGAAGCTTTCTTT
NA	TRBV7-8	TRBJ1-1	NA	CASSLAYVTRTEAFF	TGTGCCAGCAGCTTAGCGTACGTAACGCGCACTGAAGCTTTCTTT
few	TRBV18	TRBJ1-4	NA	CASSPQHNEKLFF	TGTGCCAGCTCACCACAGCATAATGAAAAACTGTTTTTT
NA	TRBV6-1	TRBJ2-5	TRBD1	CASSDRGWETQYF	TGTGCCAGCAGTGACAGGGGGTGGGAGACCCAGTACTTC
NA	TRBV7-8	TRBJ1-6	NA	CASRGSSYNSPLHF	TGTGCCAGCAGGGGAAGCTCCTATAATTCACCCCTCCACTTT
NA	TRBV6-5	TRBJ2-1	TRBD2	CASRSGGTYNEQFF	TGTGCCAGCAGAAGCGGGGGGACCTACAATGAGCAGTTCTTC
NA	TRBV7-6	TRBJ2-3	NA	CASSLDPGTDTQYF	TGTGCCAGCAGCCTCGACCCTGGGACAGATACGCAGTATTTT
NA	TRBV5-8	TRBJ1-1	NA	CASKTLLGEQPNTEAFF	TGTGCCAGCAAAACCCTCTTAGGGGAACAACCCAACACTGAAGCTTTCTTT
NA	TRBV11-2	TRBJ2-7	NA	CASSLGGPGLEYEQYF	TGTGCCAGCAGCTTAGGGGGGCCCGGACTAGAGTACGAGCAGTACTTC
NA	TRBV24-1	TRBJ2-3	TRBD2	CATSDGTSGGDTDTQYF	TGTGCCACCAGTGATGGGACTAGCGGGGGGGATACAGATACGCAGTATTTT
NA	TRBV19	TRBJ2-5	TRBD1	CASWDRDQETQYF	TGTGCCAGTTGGGACAGGGACCAAGAGACCCAGTACTTC
NA	TRBV18	TRBJ2-1	NA	CASSPFTGMGPSSYNEQFF	TGTGCCAGCTCACCATTTACTGGGATGGGCCCGAGCTCCTACAATGAGCAGTTCTTC
NA	TRBV5-6	TRBJ2-1	NA	CASSLRGGEYNEQFF	TGTGCCAGCAGCTTGAGGGGGGGCGAGTACAATGAGCAGTTCTTC
NA	TRBV29-1	TRBJ2-3	TRBD2	CSVESGKGDTQYF	TGCAGCGTCGAAAGCGGGAAGGGAGATACGCAGTATTTT
NA	TRBV2	TRBJ2-7	NA	CASEDYEQYF	TGTGCCAGCGAGGACTACGAGCAGTACTTC
NA	TRBV25-1	TRBJ2-1	TRBD1	CASTGTGGHEQFF	TGTGCCAGCACGGGGACAGGGGGACATGAGCAGTTCTTC
NA	TRBV7-6	TRBJ1-2	TRBD1	CASSPGTGVYGYTF	TGTGCCAGCAGCCCCGGGACAGGGGTTTATGGCTACACCTTC
NA	TRBV9	TRBJ2-3	TRBD2	CASSKGLAEFTDTQYF	TGTGCCAGCAGCAAAGGACTAGCGGAATTCACAGATACGCAGTATTTT
few	TRBV3-1/TRBV3-2	TRBJ1-1	NA	CASSLGTKNTEAFF	TGTGCCAGCAGCCTAGGGACTAAGAACACTGAAGCTTTCTTT
NA	TRBV12-3/TRBV12-4	TRBJ1-2	NA	CASSAGQNYGYTF	TGTGCCAGCAGCGCCGGACAGAACTATGGCTACACCTTC
NA	TRBV5-1	TRBJ1-1	NA	CASSAPGQNTEAFF	TGCGCCAGCAGCGCTCCGGGACAGAACACTGAAGCTTTCTTT
NA	TRBV20-1	TRBJ2-3	NA	CSAHTTDTQYF	TGCAGTGCTCATACTACAGATACGCAGTATTTT